This T cell receptor beta chain derives from a study of molecular identifiers for immune sequencing clone quantification. Whole-study findings and limits: Investigators reportedly could detect spiked Jurkat TCR RNA from one cell among approximately 970,000 naive cells.

TCRdb processed the PCR reads anew with MiXCR; each CDR3 protein has one entry. This table has more than 550,000 distinct CDR3 sequences, about 25% appearing once. Points on this clonotype: Its antigen is still unknown. It may be a read error: a sequence one base away is much more abundant.

This CDR3 is 15 amino acids long. Germline loops: CDR1 LGHNA, CDR2 YNFKEQ. The sequence was obtained from a human donor in good health. Some libraries in this study had Jurkat cell RNA spiked in. The material sequenced was naive CD8+ T cells from blood, with Jurkat cell RNA spiked in. This sample's subset: FACS-sorted CD8+CD4-CCR7+CD45RA+ naive T cells. The V and J genes are TRBV4-2 and TRBJ2-3; D is unclear. The CDR3 DNA reads TGTGCCAGCAGCTCCTTAGAACTGGCCGAAGATACGCGGTATTTT. Amino acids: CASSSLELAEDTRYF.